One and the same sample provided the 12 T cell receptor beta chains below, sequenced in a study of T cells after yellow fever vaccination. One entry per CDR3 protein results from TCRdb running MiXCR on the 5' RACE reads. The sample shows approximately 150,000 distinct CDR3 sequences, 6.5% to 8.5% of them seen only once. The specimen was CD4+ T cells sorted from PBMCs, collected 5 days after the yellow fever booster vaccination. Source of these receptors: a young man who received the YFV17D yellow fever vaccine.

This clonotype was recorded many times. The rearrangement joins TRBV7-9 to TRBJ1-1; D is ambiguous. V shed 5 bases and J shed 5 bases, with 15 bases lying between them. CDR3 length: 14 amino acids. CDR1 is SEHNR and CDR2 is FQNEAQ in the germline V gene (reference sequence). DNA of the CDR3: TGTGCCAGCAGCCCGATTGGGCCCTATACTGAAGCTTTCTTT. Translation gives CASSPIGPYTEAFF. Supplemented by reference TRBV7-9 and TRBJ1-1, the full variable domain reads DTGVSQNPRHKITKRGQNVTFRCDPISEHNRLYWYRQTLGQGPEFLTYFQNEAQLEKSRLLSDRFSAERPKGSFSTLEIQRTEQGDSAMYLCASSPIGPYTEAFFGQGTRLTVV.

This clonotype was counted between two and nine times. The limits of the CDR3 on the DNA are not certain, so only TCRdb's listed CDR3 is given. CDR3 loop: CASTSGQQETQYF. This rearrangement joins TRBV19 to TRBJ2-5; the D call TRBD1 from the table was never checked on the DNA. The CDR3 is made up of 13 amino acids, end residues included. Per the germline V gene, CDR1 is LNHDA and CDR2 is SQIVND (reference sequence).

This clonotype has at least ten counts. CDR3 amino acids: CASSSGLAGETQYF. The CDR3 nucleotides are TGTGCCAGCAGCTCCGGACTAGCGGGGGAGACCCAGTACTTC. This chain connects TRBV7-2 to TRBJ2-5; 12 bases match TRBD2. This CDR3 has 14 residues. With 4 bases clipped from V and 5 bases from J, the junction kept 2 bases outside the gene matches. Looked up from germline, CDR1 is SGHTA and CDR2 is FQGNSA.

This clonotype has ten or more counts. The chain joins TRBV5-6 to TRBJ1-5; weak D call: TRBD1 (6 bases). This CDR3 has 14 residues. CDR1 is SGHDT, CDR2 YYEEEE, per germline. V lost 4 bases, J lost 7 bases, and 15 bases lay in between. The CDR3 sequence is CASSIPRGRQPQHF. DNA of the CDR3: TGTGCCAGCAGCATACCCAGGGGAAGGCAGCCCCAGCATTTT.

The table lists this clonotype with many counts. This sequence joins TRBV20-1 and TRBJ1-1, with D unclear. Germline-derived CDR1 and CDR2 are DFQATT and SNEGSKA (reference sequence). CDR3 length: 14 amino acids. The V end lost 2 bases, the J end lost 0 bases, and 10 bases lay between the germline ends. CDR3 nucleotide sequence: TGCAGTGCTAGACGGTCGGGCATGAACACTGAAGCTTTCTTT. This sequence encodes CSARRSGMNTEAFF.

The chain links TRBV5-4 to TRBJ2-5, with 7 nucleotides matching TRBD1. The germline V gene encodes CDR1 SGHNT and CDR2 YYREEE (reference sequence). The CDR3 has 14 residues. V shed 3 bases, J shed 1 base, and the junction held 3 bases outside the gene matches. Here the CDR3 DNA reads TGTGCCAGCAGCTCCCGGACAGGCCAAGAGACCCAGTACTTC. This gives the protein CASSSRTGQETQYF. Using reference TRBV5-4 and TRBJ2-5 for the parts outside the CDR3, the full variable domain is ETGVTQSPTHLIKTRGQQVTLRCSSQSGHNTVSWYQQALGQGPQFIFQYYREEENGRGNFPPRFSGLQFPNYSSELNVNALELDDSALYLCASSSRTGQETQYFGPGTRLLVL.

This clonotype occurred many times. V usage is TRBV2 and J usage is TRBJ2-3; no reliable D call. Germline CDR1 reads SNHLY; CDR2 reads FYNNEI. V was cut by 3 bases and J by 6 bases, with 7 bases left in between. The CDR3 has 12 residues. The CDR3 here is CASSDESDTQYF. DNA of the CDR3: TGTGCCAGCAGTGATGAGTCGGATACGCAGTATTTT. Variable domain in full (rest from reference TRBV2 and TRBJ2-3): EPEVTQTPSHQVTQMGQEVILRCVPISNHLYFYWYRQILGQKVEFLVSFYNNEISEKSEIFDDQFSVERPDGSNFTLKIRSTKLEDSAMYFCASSDESDTQYFGPGTRLTVL.

This clonotype was counted many times. One end of the junction does not line up with germline, which may come from a read error. This chain joins TRBV28 and TRBJ2-4; D is possibly TRBD1 (6 bases). The CDR3 spans 13 residues. Germline CDR1 MDHEN, CDR2 SYDVKM. In nucleotides, the CDR3 is TGTGCCAGCAGTTTAAGGCAGGGGATATACAAGTCCTTC. Its protein is CASSLRQGIYKSF.

This clonotype occurred many times. This chain connects TRBV18 to TRBJ2-7, with TRBD2 matching 8 bases. The CDR3 runs 17 residues. The V gene end was trimmed by 6 bases and the J gene end by 4 bases; junction bases not matched to a gene: 17. Germline V gene data show CDR1 as KGHSH and CDR2 as LQKENI. CDR3 nucleotide sequence: TGTGCCAGCTCCTACACCCCGGGGCTAGCGGGTAATTACGAGCAGTACTTC. This gives the protein CASSYTPGLAGNYEQYF.

This clonotype was seen repeatedly, ten times or more. The chain has TRBV5-4 and TRBJ2-5, with D possibly being TRBD1 or TRBD2 (5 bases each). There are 14 residues in the CDR3. CDR1 and CDR2 from the germline V gene are SGHNT and YYREEE (reference sequence). The ends were cut back, 1 base at V and 5 bases at J, with 12 bases in the middle. The chain's CDR3 is CASSLRGAVETQYF. For the CDR3, the DNA is TGTGCCAGCAGCTTGAGAGGGGCCGTGGAGACCCAGTACTTC.

This clonotype was picked up many times. The chain carries TRBV11-2 and TRBJ2-2, with 14 bases fitting TRBD2. Germline values: CDR1 SGHAT, CDR2 FQNNGV. After removal of 3 bases from V and 5 bases from J, the junction contained 8 bases not matched to a gene. The CDR3 extends over 18 amino acids. CDR3 sequence: CASSLTPGLAGVTGELFF. CDR3 in DNA: TGTGCCAGCAGCTTGACCCCGGGACTAGCGGGAGTAACCGGGGAGCTGTTTTTT.

This clonotype has a count of ten or more. The CDR3 region is CSAQDQETQYF. The CDR3 region has the DNA TGCAGCGCGCAGGATCAAGAGACCCAGTACTTC. The chain has TRBV20-1 and TRBJ2-5; no reliable D call. Germline-derived CDR1 and CDR2 are DFQATT and SNEGSKA (reference sequence). The CDR3 spans 11 residues.